The rows below give T cell receptor beta chains drawn from one sample of a study of CD8+ T cells in alopecia areata. Assay: immunoSEQ multiplex PCR; the TCRdb copy retains only in-frame clones and omits some. The sample carries around 100,000 clones, 80% to 90% recorded once. Sequencing used CD8+ T cells sorted from blood, obtained between weeks 30 and 35, from a patient treated with tofacitinib. These receptors all come from a human donor with alopecia areata. CDR3s include the opening cysteine and the closing phenylalanine or tryptophan. A D gene is named only where the DNA matches it firmly. Rows give clone size only sometimes, using once, few, many, or a class for an expanded clone.

>.|TRBV7-9|TRBJ1-2|.
TGTGCCAGCAGCTCCCCAGCGGGGCTCCTAAGGGGCTACACCTTC
CASSSPAGLLRGYTF
>.|TRBV29-1|TRBJ1-2|few
TGCAGCGTTGAAGAGGCGGGGTTCTGGGATGGCTACACCTTC
CSVEEAGFWDGYTF
>.|TRBV12-5|TRBJ2-3|.
TGTGCTAGTGGTTTCCGGTGGAGCACAGATACGCAGTATTTT
CASGFRWSTDTQYF
>.|TRBV9|TRBJ2-1|once
TGTGCCAGCAGCTTCCGAGGGGGGACTACCCACAATGAGCAGTTCTTC
CASSFRGGTTHNEQFF
>.|TRBV6-5|TRBJ1-1|.
TGTGCCAGCAGTTACTCAAACGGGGTCACTGAAGCTTTCTTT
CASSYSNGVTEAFF
>.|TRBV30|TRBJ1-1|.
TGTGCCTGGAGGGTCAGAGGGACGGGCCCTGAAGCCTTCTTT
CAWRVRGTGPEAFF
>TRBD1|TRBV7-6|TRBJ2-3|.
TGTGCCAGCAGCTTAAATGTAGAGACAGGGAGTAGCACAGATACGCAGTATTTT
CASSLNVETGSSTDTQYF
>.|TRBV7-9|TRBJ2-7|.
TGTGCCAGCAGCTTACCCACGGGACGGGAAGACTACGAGCAGTACTTC
CASSLPTGREDYEQYF
>.|TRBV4-1|TRBJ2-1|once
TGCGCCAGCAGCCGTTATGAGGGGGGGGATGAGCAGTTCTTC
CASSRYEGGDEQFF
>TRBD1|TRBV6-6|TRBJ2-4|.
TGTGCCAGCAGTAAGCAGGGACAGCCGGAAAACATTCAGTACTTC
CASSKQGQPENIQYF
>.|TRBV7-9|TRBJ1-1|.
TGTGCCAGCAGCTTCGGGGGAGCTGAAGCTTTCTTT
CASSFGGAEAFF
>TRBD2|TRBV4-2|TRBJ2-2|.
TGTGCCAGCAGCCAAGATCTAGTAGCGGGGACAAACACCGGGGAGCTGTTTTTT
CASSQDLVAGTNTGELFF
>.|TRBV4-1|TRBJ1-5|.
TGCGCCAGCAGCCAAGTTCTATCAGATAGCAATCAGCCCCAGCATTTT
CASSQVLSDSNQPQHF
>.|TRBV6-1|TRBJ1-1|once
TGTGCCAGCCCCGGGGGGATGAACACTGAAGCTTTCTTT
CASPGGMNTEAFF
>TRBD1|TRBV5-1|TRBJ2-7|.
TGCGCCAGCAGCTTTATATGGGACAGGGGTGAAGGCGAGCAGTACTTC
CASSFIWDRGEGEQYF
>.|TRBV10-2|TRBJ2-7|.
TGCGCCACCGGTCCCTCCTACGAGCAGTACTTC
CATGPSYEQYF
>.|TRBV6-6|TRBJ1-2|.
TGTGCCAGCAGTTACCCTATTCTACAGGGAATCGAAGGCTACACCTTC
CASSYPILQGIEGYTF
>.|TRBV19|TRBJ2-1|.
TGTGCCAGTAGTATAGGACCGTTGGAGCAGTTCTTC
CASSIGPLEQFF
>TRBD2|TRBV5-6|TRBJ2-1|.
TGTGCCAGCAGCCCTGGACTAGCGGGAGTGGGTGAGCAGTTCTTC
CASSPGLAGVGEQFF
>.|TRBV25-1|TRBJ1-2|.
TGTGCCAGCAGGGTACCGAACTATGGCTACACCTTC
CASRVPNYGYTF
>.|TRBV29-1|TRBJ2-7|.
TGCAGCGTTGAAGATGTCAGGGTAGGGACCTACGAGCAGTACTTC
CSVEDVRVGTYEQYF
>.|TRBV13|TRBJ2-1|.
TGTGCCAGCAGCCTGACTAACAATGAGCAGTTCTTC
CASSLTNNEQFF
>.|TRBV7-9|TRBJ1-1|.
TGTGCCAGCAACGGGGCCACGGGCACTGAAGCTTTCTTT
CASNGATGTEAFF
>.|TRBV19|TRBJ1-4|.
TGTGCCAGTAGTACCGGGACTCTAACTAATGAAAAACTGTTTTTT
CASSTGTLTNEKLFF
>.|TRBV27|TRBJ1-3|.
TGTGCCAGCAGTTCCGGACATCGCCCTAGCGACACCATATATTTT
CASSSGHRPSDTIYF
>TRBD1|TRBV6-5|TRBJ1-1|.
TGTGCCAGCAGTTACCTAGGGACAGCTCTTGAAGCTTTCTTT
CASSYLGTALEAFF
>.|TRBV6-5|TRBJ2-7|.
TGTGCCAGCAGCCCCAACACCCACGAGCAGTACTTC
CASSPNTHEQYF
>.|TRBV7-9|TRBJ2-7|.
TGTGCCAGCAGCACCGGGACGTGGGACGACTACGAGCAGTACTTC
CASSTGTWDDYEQYF